A single sample gave rise to the 10 T cell receptor beta chains below, sequenced in a study of cytomegalovirus exposure and HLA in healthy donors. The PCR employed 60 Vbeta primers together with 13 Jbeta primers. Sequencing used immunoSEQ multiplex PCR; TCRdb keeps in-frame clones, though not all of them. The repertoire holds over 150,000 clones, with around 75% as singletons. The sequencing sample was made of PBMCs. The source is a male donor in good health and CMV-seronegative.

This clone was seen more than once but under ten times. This rearrangement joins TRBV7-9 to TRBJ2-1, with a weak D call TRBD2 (5 bases). Germline assignment: CDR1 SEHNR and CDR2 FQNEAQ (reference sequence). The CDR3 runs 17 residues. Trimming took 2 bases from V and 2 from J, leaving 16 bases between them. Written as DNA, the CDR3 is TGTGCCAGCAGCTTACGGACTCCTCGTAATACCTACAATGAGCAGTTCTTC. This gives the protein CASSLRTPRNTYNEQFF.

This clone has only one observation. This sequence joins TRBV30 and TRBJ1-1, with 7 positions matching TRBD1. The CDR3 runs 14 residues. V was pared by 3 bases and J by 0 bases, with 4 bases of the junction left unmatched. The germline CDR1 and CDR2 sequences are GTSNPN and SVGIG (reference sequence). CDR3 region: CAWRPGTVNTEAFF. CDR3 nucleotides: TGTGCCTGGAGGCCAGGGACAGTGAACACTGAAGCTTTCTTT.

The gene calls are TRBV5-4 and TRBJ2-5, with 7 bases fitting TRBD1. TRBJ2-7 matches the DNA end more closely, so the J call is doubtful. This CDR3 comprises 14 residues. Germline CDR1 is SGHNT and CDR2 is YYREEE (reference sequence). The CDR3 reads CASSLDRGPYEQYF. CDR3 DNA: TGTGCCAGCAGCTTGGACAGGGGCCCCTACGAGCAGTACTTC.

The chain uses TRBV23-1 and TRBJ2-5; no clear D gene. TRBV23-1 qualifies as an ORF whose function is uncertain. Trimming left V 0 bases short and J 1 base short, with 9 bases between. CDR3 length equals 15 residues. CDR3 residues: CASSQSLGAQETQYF. CDR3 DNA sequence: TGCGCCAGCAGTCAATCCCTAGGCGCCCAAGAGACCCAGTACTTC.

Only a few counts were recorded for this clone. This chain links TRBV15 with TRBJ1-2; no clear D. In germline, CDR1 is LNHNV, CDR2 YYDKDF (reference sequence). The V gene lost 4 bases and the J gene lost 0 bases, with 9 bases spanning the gap. The CDR3 extends over 14 amino acids. This chain's CDR3 is CATSTRVSNYGYTF. The CDR3 DNA reads TGTGCCACCAGCACGCGGGTGTCTAACTATGGCTACACCTTC.

A few counts support this clone. J is TRBJ2-3 and V is TRBV9; no reliable D call. The germline V gene encodes CDR1 SGDLS and CDR2 YYNGEE. The CDR3 contains 15 residues. V lost 5 bases, J lost 0 bases, and 13 bases lay in between. DNA of the CDR3: TGTGCCAGCAGTCGCCGCAGCGACAGCACAGATACGCAGTATTTT. This gives the protein CASSRRSDSTDTQYF. The entire variable domain, with the rest obtained from reference TRBV9 and TRBJ2-3, is as follows: DSGVTQTPKHLITATGQRVTLRCSPRSGDLSVYWYQQSLDQGLQFLIQYYNGEERAKGNILERFSAQQFPDLHSELNLSSLELGDSALYFCASSRRSDSTDTQYFGPGTRLTVL.

The CDR3 DNA is TGTGCCTGGGGGGGGGCGCCGAACTATGGCTACACCTTC. Protein product: CAWGGAPNYGYTF. The chain links TRBV30 to TRBJ1-2; possible D gene TRBD1, 6 bases. The CDR3 is made up of 13 amino acids. Trimming removed 5 bases from V and 2 bases from J, with 12 bases in between. Germline CDR1 reads GTSNPN; CDR2 reads SVGIG (reference sequence). Complete variable domain (other parts from reference TRBV30 and TRBJ1-2): SQTIHQWPATLVQPVGSPLSLECTVEGTSNPNLYWYRQAAGRGLQLLFYSVGIGQISSEVPQNLSASRPQDRQFILSSKKLLLSDSGFYLCAWGGAPNYGYTFGSGTRLTVV.

The chain combines TRBV28 with TRBJ1-2, with D perhaps matching TRBD1 (5 bases). This CDR3 comprises 14 residues. Germline V gene data show CDR1 as MDHEN and CDR2 as SYDVKM. V shed 2 bases and J shed 5 bases, with 12 bases lying between them. CDR3 in DNA: TGTGCCAGCAGTTTACGGGGGACCAATTATGGCTACACCTTC. Translation: CASSLRGTNYGYTF.

The rearrangement links TRBV27 to TRBJ1-2; possibly TRBD1 for D (5 bases). The CDR3 sequence is 13 residues long. Trimming shortened V by 11 bases and J by 6 bases, and 19 bases separated the two germline ends. From germline, CDR1 is MNHEY and CDR2 SMNVEV (reference sequence). The CDR3 nucleotides are TGTGCCGTATGGTCGGGACGCGGGGATGGCTACACCTTC. Amino acid sequence: CAVWSGRGDGYTF.

The chain employs TRBV10-2 and TRBJ1-5, with a tentative D call TRBD1 (5 bases). V dropped 3 bases and J dropped 11 bases, with 14 bases sitting between them. CDR3 length equals 13 residues. Germline values: CDR1 WSHSY, CDR2 SAAADI. Here the CDR3 reads CASSDGGVDAQHF. For the CDR3, the DNA is TGCGCCAGCAGTGATGGGGGGGTGGATGCCCAGCATTTT.